This T cell receptor beta chain was observed in a study of blood T cell repertoires in COVID-19. Study as a whole: Samples of COVID-19 (acute and convalescent) were obtained from the United States, Italy and Spain. Sample material is recorded as cDNA or gDNA derived from T cells, B-cell-depleted T cells, or PBMCs.

The CDR3 spans 19 residues. CDR1 SGHTA and CDR2 FQGTGA come from the germline V gene. With 5 bases clipped from V and 5 bases from J, the junction kept 13 bases outside the gene matches. Original processing notes: Reference gene primer amplification yielded estimated nucleated cell counts. Assay used: immunoSEQ multiplex PCR; TCRdb lists only in-frame clones, some missing. That table gives V, J and clone size, and the DNA gave D and trimming. Of 140,000 to 150,000 clones detected, 80% to 90% appear once; the ten largest clones hold approximately 3%. This sequence joins TRBV7-3 and TRBJ2-2, with 14 bases lining up with TRBD2. The receptor comes from a woman in her sixties with active COVID-19. Sequencing input: peripheral blood. The CDR3 region is CASSPGRGLAGGRTGELFF. The CDR3 nucleotides read TGTGCCAGCAGCCCCGGCCGCGGACTAGCGGGAGGACGGACCGGGGAGCTGTTTTTT.